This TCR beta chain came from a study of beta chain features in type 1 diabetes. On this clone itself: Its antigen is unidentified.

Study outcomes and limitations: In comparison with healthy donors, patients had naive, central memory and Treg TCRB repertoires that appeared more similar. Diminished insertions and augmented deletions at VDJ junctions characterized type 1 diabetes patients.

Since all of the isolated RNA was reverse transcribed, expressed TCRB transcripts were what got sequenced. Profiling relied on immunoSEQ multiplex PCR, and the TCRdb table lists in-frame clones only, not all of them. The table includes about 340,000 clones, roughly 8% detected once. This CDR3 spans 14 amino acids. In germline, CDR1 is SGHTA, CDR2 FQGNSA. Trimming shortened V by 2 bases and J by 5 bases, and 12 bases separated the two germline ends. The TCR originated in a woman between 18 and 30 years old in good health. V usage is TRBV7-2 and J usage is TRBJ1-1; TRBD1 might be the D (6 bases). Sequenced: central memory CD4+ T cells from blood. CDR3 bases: TGTGCCAGCAGCTTAAGGGGGTTTGGGACTGAAGCTTTCTTT. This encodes CASSLRGFGTEAFF.